One T cell receptor (beta chain) is described in this entry. The antigen it binds to is not known. Base qualities are not at hand, and no much larger clone is one base apart. Library preparation employed the immunoSEQ multiplex PCR assay. The source study handled its data this way. A statistical classification framework was built to diagnose cytomegalovirus status from the catalog of TCR beta chain sequences. Not all clones reach the TCRdb copy of this immuneACCESS table, which keeps in-frame sequences only. Checked studies attribute under half of the gap to unresolved V genes and leave the rest unexplained. D and trimming come from the DNA, and the V and J calls and clone size come from that table. The sample profile shows 150,000 to 170,000 clones; about 82% of them were found once. The top ten constitute about 2.2% of the sample. This sample is drawn from a study of cytomegalovirus exposure and HLA in healthy donors (dated by TCRdb to about 2017). Notes on the research overall: The 700 or so repertoires of the first cohort and the 110 or so validation repertoires were produced on the same platform, according to a later analysis. The study was designed to test whether signatures of past pathogen exposure could be identified by cataloging public T cell receptors. Along with the roughly 670-subject first cohort, a separate validation cohort of some 130 different subjects was used. The study combined high-throughput TCR immunosequencing, statistical association of individual TCRs with disease status, and machine learning to predict cytomegalovirus infection status. The study at large found these results: All 110 or so repertoires were used to score co-occurrence in the validation cohort in a later analysis, because that analysis had no HLA typing for the cohort. The classifier was reported to diagnose cytomegalovirus status with high specificity and sensitivity in both the original and validation cohorts. Most TCR sequences were seen in very few donors, while some public TCRs were found in many individuals. A later analysis found that TCRs clustered in the first cohort also tended to co-occur in the 120 or so validation repertoires, with approximately 93% of cluster scores above 0. In the study, some 180 TCR beta chains were listed as associated with cytomegalovirus. The authors suggested that the approach could potentially be extended to other disease states and immunological phenotypes. A few of the identified cytomegalovirus-associated TCR beta chains were confirmed in vitro to be specific for cytomegalovirus antigens.

CDR1 is given as MNHNY and CDR2 as SVGAGI, both from the germline V gene (reference sequence). Clipping removes 7 bases from V and 2 bases from J, with 5 as the unmatched junction base count. Its CDR3 holds 14 amino acids, cysteine through phenylalanine. CDR3 DNA is the only sequence kept; it has 42 bases, read in frame from the first base. The donors were included in the validation cohort of around 120 subjects, a group kept apart from the roughly 700-subject first cohort. The receptor comes from a human donor in good health. Sequencing was done on a sample of PBMCs. The V gene is TRBV6-6 and the J gene is TRBJ2-3; TRBD2 matches 8 bases in the middle. The CDR3 has the sequence CASTGGGLTDTQYF. DNA sequence: TGTGCCAGCACGGGGGGGGGCCTCACAGATACGCAGTATTTT.